The T cell receptor beta chain described here comes from a study of T-cell memory formation after mild COVID-19. MiXCR, run by TCRdb on the 5' RACE reads, gives a single entry per CDR3 protein. Among 150,000 to 200,000 distinct CDR3 sequences listed, about 18% were seen once. The CDR3 contains 15 residues. Trimming cost V 5 bases and J 0 bases, with 13 bases left between them. Germline CDR1 and CDR2: KGHSH and LQKENI. The source material was PBMCs or a T cell subset sorted from them (not recorded which). The chain employs TRBV18 and TRBJ1-1; D is uncertain. This clonotype was obtained from a man aged 18-30 years who had mild COVID-19 (a few samples of this study predate the infection). Cell type and time point are not known. CDR3 region: CASSYPSLMNTEAFF. DNA for the CDR3: TGTGCCAGCTCATACCCTTCCCTCATGAACACTGAAGCTTTCTTT.